Presented here are 27 T cell receptor beta chains from one specimen sequenced in a study of T-cell memory formation after mild COVID-19. TCRdb re-derived calls from the 5' RACE reads in MiXCR, one entry per CDR3 protein. Of a few hundred thousand distinct CDR3 sequences in the sample, around an eighth are singletons; the top ten hold over 20%. The material sequenced was PBMCs or a T cell subset sorted from them (not recorded which). These receptors were collected from a man between 18 and 35 years old who had mild COVID-19 (a few samples of this study predate the infection). Cell type and time point are not known.

The rearrangement joins TRBV5-1 to TRBJ2-3; 9 nucleotides align to TRBD2. There are 15 residues in the CDR3. Per germline, CDR1 SGHRS and CDR2 YFSETQ. The V and J ends lost 0 bases and 8 bases, in that order; junction bases with no gene match: 7. CDR3 nucleotide sequence: TGCGCCAGCAGCTTGGAGGCGCGGGGGGGTAGTACGCAGTATTTT. Its translation: CASSLEARGGSTQYF.

The chain combines TRBV30 with TRBJ2-5; no definite D call. CDR1 GTSNPN and CDR2 SVGIG come from the germline V gene (reference sequence). Between the trimmed V and J ends, which lost 7 bases and 1 base, there was a span of 13 bases. The CDR3 totals 13 residues. This CDR3 is CASLPPGQETQYF. The DNA for the CDR3 is TGTGCCTCACTCCCGCCAGGCCAAGAGACCCAGTACTTC.

This clonotype appeared a few times. The DNA for the CDR3 is TGCGCCAGCAGCCAACGTAGGGGCCAAAGGGGCCTTAATGAAAAACTGTTTTTT. Residues: CASSQRRGQRGLNEKLFF. The chain links TRBV4-3 to TRBJ1-4; TRBD1 might be the D (5 bases). V was shortened by 2 bases and J by 4 bases, with 20 bases between the two germline ends. CDR1 is LGHNA and CDR2 is YSLEER in the germline V gene. The CDR3 totals 18 residues.

This clonotype occurred a few times. This chain uses TRBV10-3 with TRBJ2-5; 7 positions agree with TRBD1. The CDR3 covers 14 residues. The germline CDR1 and CDR2 sequences are ENHRY and SYGVKD. V shed 4 bases, J shed 4 bases, and the junction held 6 bases outside the gene matches. The CDR3 region has the DNA TGTGCCATCAGTGTGCTTAGGGGGCGAGAGACCCAGTACTTC. This codes for CAISVLRGRETQYF.

In its sample, this clonotype was seen many times. The chain recombines TRBV5-1 with TRBJ2-1; weak D call: TRBD1 (6 bases). The CDR3 is made up of 15 amino acids. The V and J ends lost 0 bases and 0 bases respectively, with 7 bases between them. Per the germline V gene, CDR1 is SGHRS and CDR2 is YFSETQ. The CDR3 is CASSLGGLSYNEQFF. CDR3 DNA: TGCGCCAGCAGCTTGGGGGGGCTCTCCTACAATGAGCAGTTCTTC.

This clonotype was counted ten times or more. The chain has TRBV4-3 and TRBJ2-1; D call uncertain. This CDR3 has 14 amino acids. Deletions cut 1 base from V and 2 bases from J, with 6 bases between. The germline gives CDR1 LGHNA, CDR2 YSLEER. As DNA, the CDR3 is TGCGCCAGCAGCCAAGTGTCGGCCTACAATGAGCAGTTCTTC. Protein product: CASSQVSAYNEQFF.

The chain is built from TRBV7-9 and TRBJ2-1; the match to TRBD1 covers 8 bases. CDR1 and CDR2 (germline): SEHNR, FQNEAQ (reference sequence). The ends lost 3 bases at V and 8 bases at J; junction bases unmatched: 9. The CDR3 has 15 amino acids. The DNA for the CDR3 is TGTGCCAGCAGCTTCCAGGGGGCGTTTAGCGATGAGCAGTTCTTC. It specifies CASSFQGAFSDEQFF. Looking up the rest from reference TRBV7-9 and TRBJ2-1 gives the full variable domain: DTGVSQNPRHKITKRGQNVTFRCDPISEHNRLYWYRQTLGQGPEFLTYFQNEAQLEKSRLLSDRFSAERPKGSFSTLEIQRTEQGDSAMYLCASSFQGAFSDEQFFGPGTRLTVL.

This clonotype was counted many times. The gene calls are TRBV12-3 or TRBV12-4 and TRBJ2-1, with D maybe TRBD2 (7 bases). The CDR3 length is 14 residues. Trimming took 0 bases from V and 7 from J, leaving 10 bases between them. The CDR3 DNA follows: TGTGCCAGCAGTTTAGCGGGGGGGCGGAATGAGCAGTTCTTC. Protein product: CASSLAGGRNEQFF.

The sample holds many counts of this clonotype. The rearrangement links TRBV5-1 to TRBJ2-3; D remains unclear. CDR1 is SGHRS, CDR2 YFSETQ, per germline. Trimming stripped 0 bases from V and 8 bases from J, with 10 bases between. This CDR3 is 13 amino acids long. The CDR3, as DNA: TGCGCCAGCAGCTTGGAACCGAACCCTACGCAGTATTTT. This encodes CASSLEPNPTQYF.

There are a few counts of this clonotype. This sequence joins TRBV3-1 and TRBJ2-5; tentatively, D is TRBD1 (6 bases). Deletions cut 6 bases from V and 1 base from J, with 18 bases between. Germline lookup yields CDR1 LGHDT and CDR2 YNNKEL (reference sequence). The CDR3 length is 16 residues. The CDR3 protein is CASSPGGRGFQETQYF. The CDR3 nucleotides are TGTGCCAGCAGTCCTGGGGGCAGGGGTTTCCAAGAGACCCAGTACTTC.

The chain combines TRBV10-3 with TRBJ1-1; D remains unclear. Trimming cost V 3 bases and J 0 bases, with 14 bases left between them. This CDR3 spans 16 amino acids. CDR1 and CDR2 (germline): ENHRY, SYGVKD. Here the CDR3 reads CAISDLHRDMNTEAFF. As DNA, the CDR3 is TGTGCCATCAGTGACTTGCACAGAGATATGAACACTGAAGCTTTCTTT.

This clonotype was seen a few times. The chain's CDR3 is CATSDPYRDLRRTDTQYF. The CDR3 region has the DNA TGTGCCACCAGTGATCCTTACCGGGACCTCCGACGCACAGATACGCAGTATTTT. The chain is built from TRBV24-1 and TRBJ2-3; D tentatively reads TRBD1 or TRBD2 (5 bases each). V lost 3 bases, J lost 1 base, and 19 bases lay in between. The CDR3 is 18 residues long. Germline V lookup: CDR1 KGHDR, CDR2 SFDVKD.

The CDR3 DNA reads TGTGCCAGCAGCTTAGCCAGGGGGCATGCAGATACGCAGTATTTT. This translates into CASSLARGHADTQYF. This rearrangement joins TRBV7-2 to TRBJ2-3, with 8 bases aligning to TRBD1. Per germline, CDR1 SGHTA and CDR2 FQGNSA. V dropped 0 bases and J dropped 4; count of bases not matched to a gene: 3. The CDR3 extends over 15 amino acids.

A few counts support this clonotype. The chain employs TRBV5-1 and TRBJ2-3, with D perhaps matching TRBD2 (5 bases). Germline loops: CDR1 SGHRS, CDR2 YFSETQ. The CDR3 loop spans 14 amino acids. V lost 6 bases and J lost 4, with 15 bases in between. In DNA, the CDR3 is TGCGCCAGCACCACGTTCGGGATCGCAGATACGCAGTATTTT. It codes for CASTTFGIADTQYF.

The chain is built from TRBV20-1 and TRBJ1-2; D is ambiguous. V was shortened by 5 bases and J by 8 bases, with 15 bases between the two germline ends. CDR1 and CDR2 (germline): DFQATT, SNEGSKA (reference sequence). The CDR3 is 12 amino acids. CDR3: CSASHWDTGYTF. The CDR3 nucleotides are TGCAGTGCTTCCCATTGGGATACAGGCTACACCTTC.

This clonotype was counted between two and nine times. This chain uses TRBV5-6 with TRBJ1-5; no clear D gene. CDR1 and CDR2 from the germline V gene are SGHDT and YYEEEE. Trimming took 6 bases from V and 0 from J, leaving 10 bases between them. The CDR3 has 14 residues. The CDR3 nucleotides read TGTGCCAGCACCCGGCGGGATAGCAATCAGCCCCAGCATTTT. Its protein product is CASTRRDSNQPQHF.

This clonotype was seen a few times. The chain joins TRBV7-9 to TRBJ2-5; D tentatively fits TRBD1 or TRBD2 (5 bases each). The CDR3 runs 14 residues. V gave up 5 bases and J gave up 5 bases, with 15 bases separating them. Germline lookup yields CDR1 SEHNR and CDR2 FQNEAQ (reference sequence). The CDR3 loop is CASSPRPRGETQYF. CDR3 nucleotides: TGTGCCAGCAGCCCCCGGCCCCGGGGCGAGACCCAGTACTTC.

This chain uses TRBV20-1 with TRBJ1-1; perhaps TRBD1 as D (5 bases). The CDR3 sequence is 14 residues long. Germline V gene lookup returns CDR1 DFQATT and CDR2 SNEGSKA (reference sequence). The ends were cut back, 1 base at V and 0 bases at J, with 9 bases in the middle. Here the CDR3 reads CSARGGRMNTEAFF. In DNA, the CDR3 is TGCAGTGCTAGAGGGGGACGGATGAACACTGAAGCTTTCTTT.

This clonotype was counted only a few times. The chain employs TRBV7-8 and TRBJ1-2, with D possibly being TRBD1 (5 bases). The V gene lost 4 bases and the J gene lost 4 bases, with 16 bases spanning the gap. The CDR3 extends over 15 amino acids. Germline V gene lookup returns CDR1 SGHVS and CDR2 FQNEAQ. The CDR3 loop is CASSSSPDSRYGYTF. Here the CDR3 DNA reads TGTGCCAGCAGCTCGTCCCCCGACAGTCGCTATGGCTACACCTTC.

This clonotype has only one observation. The chain employs TRBV9 and TRBJ1-3, with TRBD1 identical over 10 bases. V was pared by 5 bases and J by 0 bases, with 17 bases of the junction left unmatched. Germline V gene data show CDR1 as SGDLS and CDR2 as YYNGEE. The CDR3 loop spans 20 amino acids. CDR3 amino acids: CASSPDWDRGLHSSGNTIYF. CDR3 in DNA: TGTGCCAGCAGTCCCGACTGGGACAGGGGCCTACATTCCTCTGGAAACACCATATATTTT.

The V and J genes are TRBV2 and TRBJ1-2; TRBD1 agrees at 8 bases. From germline, CDR1 is SNHLY and CDR2 FYNNEI. CDR3 size: 14 residues. V was clipped by 5 bases and J by 3 bases; unmatched bases: 5. In DNA, the CDR3 is TGTGCCAGCAGTCGACAGGGGTCATACTATGGCTACACCTTC. Protein: CASSRQGSYYGYTF.

The chain is built from TRBV6-6 and TRBJ1-2; D is uncertain. The CDR3 runs 13 residues. Trimming took off 11 bases at V and 0 bases at J, with 13 bases between the two ends. CDR1 and CDR2 from the germline V gene are MNHNY and SVGAGI (reference sequence). The CDR3 DNA reads as TGTGCCGTGCGGATAGACTCTAACTATGGCTACACCTTC. Translated, it gives CAVRIDSNYGYTF.

In this sample, this clonotype turned up a few times. The chain uses TRBV2 and TRBJ2-7; D gene ambiguous. The CDR3 spans 15 residues. V lost 7 bases, J lost 0 bases, and 16 bases lay in between. CDR1 and CDR2 from the germline V gene are SNHLY and FYNNEI. CDR3 protein: CASTPPPGSSYEQYF. CDR3 coding DNA: TGTGCCAGCACTCCACCTCCGGGCAGCTCCTACGAGCAGTACTTC. The complete variable domain, with remaining parts taken from reference TRBV2 and TRBJ2-7, reads EPEVTQTPSHQVTQMGQEVILRCVPISNHLYFYWYRQILGQKVEFLVSFYNNEISEKSEIFDDQFSVERPDGSNFTLKIRSTKLEDSAMYFCASTPPPGSSYEQYFGPGTRLTVT.

The J gene is TRBJ2-7, the V gene TRBV7-9, with unresolved D. The germline V gene has CDR1 SEHNR and CDR2 FQNEAQ (reference sequence). V lost 4 bases and J lost 0, with 16 bases in between. This CDR3 has 16 residues. The CDR3 loop reads CASSSPRTVNSYEQYF. CDR3 coding DNA: TGTGCCAGCAGCTCCCCCCGCACGGTCAACTCCTACGAGCAGTACTTC.

The chain couples TRBV20-1 to TRBJ2-7; TRBD1 agrees at 8 bases. Germline V gene sequence: CDR1 DFQATT, CDR2 SNEGSKA (reference sequence). V lost 5 bases and J lost 5; bases outside the gene matches: 8. This CDR3 has 13 amino acids. CDR3 region: CSAPPGRGHEQYF. The CDR3 DNA follows: TGCAGTGCTCCGCCCGGCAGGGGGCACGAGCAGTACTTC.

This clonotype has only a few counts. The genes are TRBV6-2 or TRBV6-3 and TRBJ1-2; no clear D gene. This CDR3 is 15 amino acids long. CDR1 and CDR2 from the germline V gene are MNHEY and SVGEGT. V gave up 6 bases and J gave up 2 bases, with 16 bases separating them. The CDR3 sequence: CASSRHSANNYGYTF. The CDR3 DNA reads as TGTGCCAGCAGCCGGCACTCCGCAAACAACTATGGCTACACCTTC.

The chain employs TRBV12-3 or TRBV12-4 and TRBJ2-5, with D perhaps being TRBD1 or TRBD2 (5 bases each). This CDR3 region has 15 residues. Between the trimmed V and J ends, which lost 6 bases and 7 bases, there was a span of 21 bases. The CDR3 is CASSGAWRREGTQYF. The CDR3 DNA is TGTGCCAGCAGCGGGGCCTGGCGTCGAGAGGGGACCCAGTACTTC.